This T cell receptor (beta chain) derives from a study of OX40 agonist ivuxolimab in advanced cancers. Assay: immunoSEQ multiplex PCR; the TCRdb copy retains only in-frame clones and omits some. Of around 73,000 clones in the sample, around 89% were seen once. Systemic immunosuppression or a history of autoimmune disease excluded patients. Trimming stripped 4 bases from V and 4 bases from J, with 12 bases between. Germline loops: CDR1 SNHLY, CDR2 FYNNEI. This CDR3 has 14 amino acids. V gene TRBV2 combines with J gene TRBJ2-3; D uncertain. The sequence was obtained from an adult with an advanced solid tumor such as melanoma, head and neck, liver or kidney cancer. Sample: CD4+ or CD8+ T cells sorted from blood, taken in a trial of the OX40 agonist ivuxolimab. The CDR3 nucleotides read TGTGCCAGCAGTGTCGGCTCCCGCGCAGATACGCAGTATTTT. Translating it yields CASSVGSRADTQYF.